This TCR beta chain derives from a study of T cells in Graves' hyperthyroidism and ophthalmopathy. Thyroid ultrasound and orbital computed tomography, with clinical symptoms and serum thyroxine and TRAb, informed diagnoses. To note about this clonotype: Its specificity is not known.

Germline CDR1 SGHTA, CDR2 FQGTGA. V dropped 2 bases and J dropped 4; count of bases not matched to a gene: 4. There are 15 residues in the CDR3. Amplified regions were TCR beta CDR3 sequences from RNA transcripts. An initial round of RT-PCR targeting the TCR CDR3 relied on the HTBI primer set. TCRdb ran MiXCR on the multiplex PCR reads and lists one entry per CDR3 protein. The table shows approximately 720,000 distinct CDR3 sequences, with 15% to 20% occurring only once. Overall study results and limits: Most thyroid clonotypes expanded above 0.001 appeared in blood too.

The sample was blood. The sequence was obtained from a woman between 50 and 59 years old with Graves' hyperthyroidism that later progressed to Graves' ophthalmopathy. The chain links TRBV7-3 to TRBJ2-2, with 7 nucleotides matching TRBD1. The CDR3 DNA sequence: TGTGCCAGCAGCTTAGTGGACAGGAGCACCGGGGAGCTGTTTTTT. Its protein is CASSLVDRSTGELFF.